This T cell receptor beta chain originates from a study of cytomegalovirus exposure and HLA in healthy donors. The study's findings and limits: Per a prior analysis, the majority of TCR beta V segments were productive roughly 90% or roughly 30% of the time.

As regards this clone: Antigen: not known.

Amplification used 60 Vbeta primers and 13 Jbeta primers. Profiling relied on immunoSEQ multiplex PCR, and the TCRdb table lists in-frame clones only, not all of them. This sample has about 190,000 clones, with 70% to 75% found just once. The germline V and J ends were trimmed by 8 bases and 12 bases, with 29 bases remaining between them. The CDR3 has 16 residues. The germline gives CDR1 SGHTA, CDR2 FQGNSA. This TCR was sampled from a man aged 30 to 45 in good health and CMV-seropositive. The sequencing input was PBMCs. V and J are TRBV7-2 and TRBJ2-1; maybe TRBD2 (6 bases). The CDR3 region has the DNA TGTGCCAGCCAGCTCGGGGGAGGACTTGCCCGGAGGGGGCAGTTCTTC. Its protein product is CASQLGGGLARRGQFF.